Following are 8 T cell receptor beta chains from one sample sequenced in a study of cytomegalovirus exposure and HLA in healthy donors. The PCR made use of 60 Vbeta and 13 Jbeta primers. Some clones are missing from TCRdb's copy, which holds only in-frame ones; the method was immunoSEQ multiplex PCR. This table holds some 140,000 clones, around three fifths found once. Source material: PBMCs. The receptor source for this set is a woman aged 40-49 years in good health and CMV-seronegative.

This sequence joins TRBV5-4 and TRBJ2-2; unclear D gene. Germline V gene lookup returns CDR1 SGHNT and CDR2 YYREEE (reference sequence). Between the trimmed V and J ends, which lost 3 bases and 1 base, there was a span of 16 bases. This CDR3 has 17 residues. CDR3 region: CASSSSGAHRNTGELFF. For the CDR3, the DNA is TGTGCCAGCAGCTCGAGTGGTGCGCACAGGAACACCGGGGAGCTGTTTTTT.

V is TRBV6-6 and J is TRBJ2-7, with 11 bases that match TRBD2. V trimming: 4 bases; J trimming: 3 bases; junction bases outside the gene matches: 8. The germline gives CDR1 MNHNY, CDR2 SVGAGI (reference sequence). CDR3 size: 16 residues. The CDR3 region is CASSSGLAVPYYEQYF. The DNA of the CDR3 is TGTGCCAGCAGTTCGGGACTAGCGGTGCCCTACTACGAGCAGTACTTC.

The rearrangement joins TRBV2 to TRBJ1-1; TRBD1 matches 7 bases. The CDR3 contains 14 residues. CDR1 and CDR2 (germline): SNHLY, FYNNEI. After removal of 5 bases from V and 12 bases from J, the junction contained 15 bases not matched to a gene. In nucleotides, the CDR3 is TGTGCCAGCAGTCGACGACAGGGTGGTGGATTGACTTTCTTT. Protein: CASSRRQGGGLTFF.

The chain is built from TRBV2 and TRBJ2-2; TRBD2 might be the D (6 bases). The CDR3 has 14 amino acids. Per germline, CDR1 SNHLY and CDR2 FYNNEI. With 7 bases removed from V and 2 bases from J, the gap between germline ends came to 11 bases. CDR3 region: CASTRDGNTGELFF. CDR3 nucleotide sequence: TGTGCCAGCACGCGGGACGGAAACACCGGGGAGCTGTTTTTT.

V usage is TRBV9 and J usage is TRBJ1-6; D remains ambiguous. CDR3 length: 14 amino acids. CDR1 is SGDLS, CDR2 YYNGEE, per germline. V gave up 6 bases and J gave up 5 bases, with 12 bases separating them. The CDR3 sequence: CASNAGTDNSPLHF. The CDR3, as DNA: TGTGCCAGCAACGCCGGAACAGATAATTCACCCCTCCACTTT.

V usage is TRBV11-2 and J usage is TRBJ2-7; 11 bases fit TRBD2. The CDR3 totals 15 residues. Germline trimming cut 3 bases from V and 2 bases from J; bases unmatched to any gene: 3. CDR1 is SGHAT, CDR2 FQNNGV, per germline. The CDR3 region is CASSFGTSGAYEQYF. Here the CDR3 DNA reads TGTGCCAGCAGCTTTGGGACTAGCGGCGCCTACGAGCAGTACTTC. Drawing the rest from reference TRBV11-2 and TRBJ2-7, the complete variable domain is EAGVAQSPRYKIIEKRQSVAFWCNPISGHATLYWYQQILGQGPKLLIQFQNNGVVDDSQLPKDRFSAERLKGVDSTLKIQPAKLEDSAVYLCASSFGTSGAYEQYFGPGTRLTVT.

This clone was seen a handful of times. This chain joins TRBV5-1 and TRBJ1-1; TRBD1 agrees at 8 bases. The CDR3 runs 16 residues. In germline, CDR1 is SGHRS, CDR2 YFSETQ. The J segment lost 1 base and the V segment lost 3 bases, leaving 8 bases of the junction unmatched. DNA for the CDR3: TGCGCCAGCAGCTCCAGGGGGCCGACCGAGAACACTGAAGCTTTCTTT. Translated: CASSSRGPTENTEAFF.

This clone turned up a few times. Other DNA sequences in the same sample also yield this CDR3. V usage is TRBV7-2 and J usage is TRBJ2-3; D possibly corresponds to TRBD1 (5 bases). The germline V gene has CDR1 SGHTA and CDR2 FQGNSA. The CDR3 spans 15 residues. The V end lost 1 base, the J end lost 1 base, and 9 bases lay between the germline ends. In DNA form, the CDR3 reads TGTGCCAGCAGCTTAGGCCAGGGCCGCACAGATACGCAGTATTTT. Encoded protein: CASSLGQGRTDTQYF.